This entry features one TCR beta chain sequence. This entry comes from a study of blood T cell repertoires in COVID-19. Study at large: PBMCs, B-cell-depleted T cells, or T cells provided the cDNA or gDNA that made up the material.

The CDR3 consists of 14 residues. Germline V gene sequence: CDR1 SGDLS, CDR2 YYNGEE. The trim removed 6 bases at V and 3 bases at J, leaving 6 bases unmatched. Clones were read by immunoSEQ multiplex PCR, and TCRdb kept only the in-frame ones, dropping some. The data show some 260,000 clones, 75% to 95% seen once. The sequenced sample consisted of PBMCs or T cells enriched from blood (not recorded which). This sequence originates from a woman aged 18-30 years who had recovered from COVID-19. The chain combines TRBV9 with TRBJ1-5; 7 nucleotides line up with TRBD1. CDR3 in amino acids: CASNSGQPNQPQHF. CDR3 in DNA: TGTGCCAGCAACTCGGGACAGCCCAATCAGCCCCAGCATTTT.